One and the same sample provided the 22 T cell receptor beta chains below, sequenced in a study of neoadjuvant anti-PD-1 for oral cavity cancer. Here immunoSEQ multiplex PCR was the method, and the copy in TCRdb shows in-frame clones only, minus some. The sample consists of tens of thousands of clones, around 85% of them appearing once. The input for sequencing was PBMCs, taken before nivolumab (anti-PD-1) treatment. Receptor source: a person between 35 and 79 years old with oral cavity squamous cell carcinoma.

The J gene is TRBJ1-2, the V gene TRBV6-1; D not resolved. The V end lost 0 bases, the J end lost 4 bases, and 9 bases lay between the germline ends. The CDR3 covers 14 residues. Germline V gives CDR1 MNHNS, CDR2 SASEGT. CDR3 nucleotides: TGTGCCAGCAGTGAAGCAGTCGACGGCTATGGCTACACCTTC. Translation gives CASSEAVDGYGYTF.

V is TRBV7-9 and J is TRBJ1-1; possible D gene TRBD1, 5 bases. The CDR3 length is 17 residues. Trimming took 1 base from V and 0 from J, leaving 15 bases between them. Germline CDR1 and CDR2: SEHNR and FQNEAQ (reference sequence). The CDR3: CASSLVGTGRMNTEAFF. The CDR3 bases are TGTGCCAGCAGCTTAGTGGGGACTGGCCGCATGAACACTGAAGCTTTCTTT. Based on the CDR3 plus reference TRBV7-9 and TRBJ1-1, the full variable domain is DTGVSQNPRHKITKRGQNVTFRCDPISEHNRLYWYRQTLGQGPEFLTYFQNEAQLEKSRLLSDRFSAERPKGSFSTLEIQRTEQGDSAMYLCASSLVGTGRMNTEAFFGQGTRLTVV.

The genes are TRBV9 and TRBJ2-6; D is undetermined. The CDR3 sequence is 14 residues long. The V and J ends lost 2 bases and 4 bases respectively, with 7 bases between them. From germline, CDR1 is SGDLS and CDR2 YYNGEE. The CDR3 DNA reads as TGTGCCAGCAGCGTCCCGGCCGGGGCCAACGTCCTGACTTTC. This encodes CASSVPAGANVLTF.

This chain uses TRBV27 with TRBJ2-1; D possibly corresponds to TRBD2 (6 bases). V was cut by 2 bases and J by 2 bases, with 10 bases left in between. This CDR3 has 15 residues. Per the germline V gene, CDR1 is MNHEY and CDR2 is SMNVEV (reference sequence). CDR3 region: CASSLERVPYNEQFF. The CDR3 bases are TGTGCCAGCAGTTTAGAGCGGGTTCCCTACAATGAGCAGTTCTTC.

The chain is built from TRBV6-1 and TRBJ2-2; D gene ambiguous. This CDR3 region has 14 residues. Trimming cost V 6 bases and J 0 bases, with 8 bases left between them. Germline values: CDR1 MNHNS, CDR2 SASEGT. DNA for the CDR3: TGTGCCAGCAGGGCATGGACGAACACCGGGGAGCTGTTTTTT. This encodes CASRAWTNTGELFF.

The V gene is TRBV11-2, the J gene TRBJ2-5, with a weak D call TRBD1 (6 bases). Germline V gene lookup returns CDR1 SGHAT and CDR2 FQNNGV. V was clipped by 0 bases and J by 5 bases, with 16 bases between them. CDR3 length: 16 residues. DNA for the CDR3: TGTGCCAGCAGCTTAGAGATGGGCCAGGGGCGGGAGACCCAGTACTTC. Protein: CASSLEMGQGRETQYF.

V and J are TRBV10-2 and TRBJ2-7; D is ambiguous. The germline V and J ends were trimmed by 7 bases and 5 bases, with 12 bases remaining between them. The CDR3 has 12 amino acids. Germline CDR1 reads WSHSY; CDR2 reads SAAADI. The CDR3: CASTPGPHEQYF. CDR3 sequence (DNA): TGCGCCAGCACCCCGGGCCCTCACGAGCAGTACTTC.

This sequence joins TRBV5-1 and TRBJ2-2, with D tentatively TRBD2 (6 bases). V lost 3 bases and J lost 0, with 18 bases in between. Per germline, CDR1 SGHRS and CDR2 YFSETQ. The CDR3 consists of 18 residues. The CDR3 DNA sequence: TGCGCCAGCAGCTCCGGGAGCGCAGGGTTTTCGAACACCGGGGAGCTGTTTTTT. Amino acids: CASSSGSAGFSNTGELFF.

The chain combines TRBV2 with TRBJ2-5; 8 positions match TRBD2. Looked up from germline, CDR1 is SNHLY and CDR2 is FYNNEI. The CDR3 sequence is 16 residues long. Trimming removed 2 bases from V and 3 bases from J; junction bases left unmatched: 8. This CDR3 reads CASSESPVSGEETQYF. In nucleotides, the CDR3 is TGTGCCAGCAGTGAATCCCCGGTTAGCGGGGAAGAGACCCAGTACTTC. Variable domain in full (rest from reference TRBV2 and TRBJ2-5): EPEVTQTPSHQVTQMGQEVILRCVPISNHLYFYWYRQILGQKVEFLVSFYNNEISEKSEIFDDQFSVERPDGSNFTLKIRSTKLEDSAMYFCASSESPVSGEETQYFGPGTRLLVL.

This rearrangement joins TRBV7-9 to TRBJ2-3; 7 nucleotides agree with TRBD2. Germline loops: CDR1 SEHNR, CDR2 FQNEAQ (reference sequence). After removal of 5 bases from V and 2 bases from J, the junction contained 13 bases not matched to a gene. The CDR3 is 17 residues long. The CDR3: CASSAGLTGGPTDTQYF. DNA for the CDR3: TGTGCCAGCAGCGCCGGCCTTACGGGGGGACCCACAGATACGCAGTATTTT.

This clone was seen more than once but under ten times. The rearrangement joins TRBV6-1 to TRBJ2-2; no clear D. V was clipped by 7 bases and J by 6 bases, with 18 bases between them. The germline V gene has CDR1 MNHNS and CDR2 SASEGT. The CDR3 runs to 15 residues. CDR3 loop: CASMGSANWAGELFF. CDR3 bases: TGTGCCAGCATGGGCAGCGCTAACTGGGCCGGGGAGCTGTTTTTT.

The genes are TRBV7-2 and TRBJ2-7, with a tentative D call TRBD1 (6 bases). Trimming stripped 2 bases from V and 1 base from J, with 12 bases between. This CDR3 spans 15 amino acids. Germline V gives CDR1 SGHTA, CDR2 FQGNSA. The CDR3: CASSLRGHMSYEQYF. The CDR3 DNA follows: TGTGCCAGCAGCTTAAGGGGACATATGTCCTACGAGCAGTACTTC.

The chain employs TRBV5-1 and TRBJ1-4; 11 bases are a match to TRBD1. Germline V gene sequence: CDR1 SGHRS, CDR2 YFSETQ. Trimming cost V 2 bases and J 5 bases; bases outside gene matches: 2. CDR3 size: 15 residues. In DNA form, the CDR3 reads TGCGCCAGCAGCTTTGGGACAGGGGGAAATGAAAAACTGTTTTTT. Its translation: CASSFGTGGNEKLFF.

V gene TRBV6-1 combines with J gene TRBJ2-3, with 7 bases that match TRBD2. The trim removed 4 bases at V and 0 bases at J, leaving 4 bases unmatched. Germline V gene data show CDR1 as MNHNS and CDR2 as SASEGT. This CDR3 contains 15 residues. CDR3 amino acids: CASSVSRGSTDTQYF. CDR3 nucleotides: TGTGCCAGCAGTGTATCGCGGGGGAGCACAGATACGCAGTATTTT.

This clone was counted once. This rearrangement joins TRBV5-4 to TRBJ1-1, with no clear D. The CDR3 is made up of 14 amino acids. V gave up 0 bases and J gave up 6 bases, with 12 bases separating them. Germline CDR1 reads SGHNT; CDR2 reads YYREEE (reference sequence). The CDR3 DNA follows: TGTGCCAGCAGCTTGGGTAGCCAAGGGTCTGAAGCTTTCTTT. Protein sequence: CASSLGSQGSEAFF.

The gene calls are TRBV2 and TRBJ1-2; 7 bases align to TRBD1. In germline, CDR1 is SNHLY, CDR2 FYNNEI. This CDR3 comprises 12 residues. With 10 bases clipped from V and 4 bases from J, the junction kept 6 bases outside the gene matches. Written as DNA, the CDR3 is TGTGCCATCGGACAGGACCTCTATGGCTACACCTTC. This sequence encodes CAIGQDLYGYTF. The whole variable domain, remainder taken from reference TRBV2 and TRBJ1-2, is EPEVTQTPSHQVTQMGQEVILRCVPISNHLYFYWYRQILGQKVEFLVSFYNNEISEKSEIFDDQFSVERPDGSNFTLKIRSTKLEDSAMYFCAIGQDLYGYTFGSGTRLTVV.

The chain recombines TRBV19 with TRBJ2-7; possibly TRBD1 for D (5 bases). Trimming pared 5 bases from V and 1 base from J, leaving 18 bases between. The CDR3 runs to 16 residues. Germline CDR1 and CDR2: LNHDA and SQIVND (reference sequence). CDR3 loop: CASSSPRTDMSYEQYF. The CDR3 DNA reads TGTGCCAGTAGTTCTCCCCGTACGGACATGTCCTACGAGCAGTACTTC.

This chain links TRBV6-6 with TRBJ2-5; D is undetermined. CDR1 MNHNY and CDR2 SVGAGI come from the germline V gene (reference sequence). The CDR3 sequence is 12 residues long. V lost 1 base, J lost 2 bases, and 2 bases lay in between. The CDR3 is CASSYLQETQYF. DNA of the CDR3: TGTGCCAGCAGTTACTTGCAAGAGACCCAGTACTTC.

The chain links TRBV27 to TRBJ2-5; D remains unclear. Germline CDR1 MNHEY, CDR2 SMNVEV (reference sequence). V lost 0 bases and J lost 2, with 19 bases in between. The CDR3 totals 18 residues. CDR3 nucleotides: TGTGCCAGCAGTTTATCTGATCTTACCCCCCCGGCGCAAGAGACCCAGTACTTC. Translating it yields CASSLSDLTPPAQETQYF.

The chain recombines TRBV2 with TRBJ1-5; 10 bases align to TRBD1. The CDR3 contains 15 residues. Trimming cost V 8 bases and J 6 bases; bases outside gene matches: 10. Per the germline V gene, CDR1 is SNHLY and CDR2 is FYNNEI. The CDR3 region has the DNA TGTGCCAGCGGGTCCCGGGACAGGGGTGGTCAGCCCCAGCATTTT. This codes for CASGSRDRGGQPQHF.

This chain joins TRBV5-1 and TRBJ2-3; 7 bases are shared with TRBD2. The V segment lost 3 bases and the J segment 0 bases; nucleotides outside the gene matches: 4. The CDR3 is made up of 15 amino acids. Germline CDR1 and CDR2: SGHRS and YFSETQ. CDR3 in amino acids: CASSSAGSSTDTQYF. CDR3 DNA: TGCGCCAGCAGCTCAGCGGGGTCTAGCACAGATACGCAGTATTTT.

This rearrangement joins TRBV10-3 to TRBJ1-5; 8 nucleotides agree with TRBD1. This CDR3 spans 15 amino acids. The trim removed 0 bases at V and 6 bases at J, leaving 4 bases unmatched. Germline V gene sequence: CDR1 ENHRY, CDR2 SYGVKD. The CDR3 protein is CAISESQGAGQPQHF. In nucleotides, the CDR3 is TGTGCCATCAGTGAGTCCCAGGGGGCTGGTCAGCCCCAGCATTTT.